This is a list of T cell receptor beta chains from one sample in a study of blood T cells in healthy people across ages. TCRdb re-derived calls from the 5' RACE reads in MiXCR, one entry per CDR3 protein. The table shows about 640,000 distinct CDR3 sequences, with roughly 53% occurring only once. The material sequenced was blood. The origin of the receptors is a man in his 60s in good health. The CDR3 runs from the conserved cysteine through the conserved F or W. D genes are given only for firm matches. Clone size is given for some rows only: seen once, a few or many times, or a class if the clone is expanded.

V gene	D gene	clone size	J gene	CDR3 protein	CDR3 DNA
TRBV20-1	TRBD1	few	TRBJ1-2	CSATRQGTNYGYTF	TGCAGTGCTACCAGACAGGGAACTAACTATGGCTACACCTTC
TRBV27	-	-	TRBJ2-7	CASSRYGAGYEQYF	TGTGCCAGCAGTAGATACGGGGCGGGTTACGAGCAGTACTTC
TRBV5-1	-	-	TRBJ2-1	CASSFNIAATGSDEQFF	TGCGCCAGCAGCTTCAACATCGCTGCAACAGGGTCCGATGAGCAGTTCTTC
TRBV20-1	-	-	TRBJ2-3	CSPKPPAQYTQYF	TGCAGCCCGAAGCCTCCGGCACAATATACGCAGTATTTT
TRBV7-2	-	few	TRBJ2-5	CASSLRGPGGTQYF	TGTGCCAGCAGCTTAAGGGGACCCGGTGGGACCCAGTACTTC
TRBV20-1	TRBD1	-	TRBJ2-7	CSATDRLDEQYF	TGCAGTGCTACGGACAGGTTGGATGAGCAGTACTTC
TRBV29-1	-	few	TRBJ2-7	CSVEAGGDYEQYF	TGCAGCGTTGAAGCAGGTGGGGACTACGAGCAGTACTTC
TRBV5-6	-	-	TRBJ2-5	CASSLVDGETQYF	TGTGCCAGCAGCTTGGTGGATGGGGAGACCCAGTACTTC
TRBV29-1	-	-	TRBJ1-4	CSVRRGAGEKLFF	TGCAGCGTCCGGCGAGGGGCGGGTGAAAAACTGTTTTTT
TRBV3-1	TRBD2	few	TRBJ2-5	CASSQGGTSGGHQETQYF	TGTGCCAGCAGCCAGGGGGGGACTAGCGGGGGACACCAAGAGACCCAGTACTTC
TRBV10-3	-	-	TRBJ1-1	CAISAAAQGGGGTEAFF	TGTGCCATCAGTGCCGCCGCGCAGGGCGGAGGTGGAACTGAAGCTTTCTTT
TRBV7-2	TRBD2	-	TRBJ2-3	CASSSPTSSPDTQYF	TGTGCCAGCAGCTCACCGACTAGCAGCCCAGATACGCAGTATTTT
TRBV5-1	-	few	TRBJ2-1	CASSLEVGSSYNEQFF	TGCGCCAGCAGCTTGGAAGTGGGGAGCTCCTACAATGAGCAGTTCTTC
TRBV7-9	-	once	TRBJ2-7	CANSVDYYSYEQYF	TGTGCCAACAGCGTCGACTACTACTCCTACGAGCAGTACTTC
TRBV20-1	-	-	TRBJ1-1	CSAKDIVAEAFF	TGCAGTGCTAAAGACATTGTGGCTGAAGCTTTCTTT
TRBV20-1	-	-	TRBJ2-7	CSAPGQPDFYEQYF	TGCAGTGCTCCCGGACAGCCGGACTTCTACGAGCAGTACTTC
TRBV18	TRBD2	few	TRBJ2-5	CASATSGNQETQYF	TGTGCCAGCGCGACTAGCGGTAACCAAGAGACCCAGTACTTC
TRBV4-1	-	-	TRBJ2-7	CASSQGARDYEQYF	TGCGCCAGCAGCCAAGGCGCGAGAGACTACGAGCAGTACTTC
TRBV6-2/TRBV6-3	TRBD1	-	TRBJ1-2	CASRPRTGGHGYTF	TGTGCCAGCAGACCCCGGACAGGGGGACATGGCTACACCTTC
TRBV28	TRBD1	few	TRBJ2-7	CASSLSSPGGLGPSYEQYF	TGTGCCAGCAGTTTATCCTCTCCAGGGGGCTTAGGCCCATCCTACGAGCAGTACTTC
TRBV5-1	TRBD1	-	TRBJ2-5	CASSPGTGMVYETQYF	TGCGCCAGCAGCCCCGGGACAGGGATGGTTTACGAGACCCAGTACTTC
TRBV6-5	-	few	TRBJ1-1	CASSYSFRGHTEAFF	TGTGCCAGCAGTTACTCCTTCAGGGGCCACACTGAAGCTTTCTTT
TRBV7-9	-	few	TRBJ2-7	CASAQSSYEQYF	TGTGCCAGCGCGCAGAGCTCCTACGAGCAGTACTTC
TRBV7-7	-	few	TRBJ1-6	CASSLARSSYNSPLHF	TGTGCCAGCAGCTTAGCGAGGAGTTCCTATAATTCACCCCTCCACTTT
TRBV5-1	TRBD1	few	TRBJ1-2	CASSLGDSLLNYGYTF	TGCGCCAGCAGCTTGGGGGACAGCCTATTAAACTATGGCTACACCTTC
TRBV10-2	TRBD2	-	TRBJ2-7	CASSAGGLDYEQYF	TGCGCCAGCAGTGCGGGGGGGTTGGACTACGAGCAGTACTTC
TRBV21-1	-	-	TRBJ2-5	CASSRIFPGQGGQETQYF	TGTGCCAGCAGCAGAATATTCCCGGGACAGGGAGGTCAAGAGACCCAGTACTTC
TRBV9	-	once	TRBJ1-2	CASSVNSIGFYGYTF	TGTGCCAGCAGCGTAAACTCCATAGGGTTCTATGGCTACACCTTC
TRBV6-5	TRBD2	-	TRBJ2-3	CATSKRGGVGDTQYF	TGTGCCACTAGTAAGCGGGGGGGCGTTGGAGATACGCAGTATTTT
TRBV6-1	TRBD1	-	TRBJ2-4	CASSEAPGQIAKNIQYF	TGTGCCAGCAGTGAAGCGCCGGGACAGATAGCCAAAAACATTCAGTACTTC
TRBV3-1	-	-	TRBJ2-5	CASSHPQTRAQETQYF	TGTGCCAGCAGCCACCCCCAGACGAGGGCCCAAGAGACCCAGTACTTC
TRBV7-2	-	-	TRBJ1-4	CASSLFVADEKLFF	TGTGCCAGCAGCTTATTCGTGGCGGATGAAAAACTGTTTTTT
TRBV4-1	TRBD1	-	TRBJ1-5	CASSQDLSGGQPQHF	TGCGCCAGCAGCCAAGATCTGTCAGGGGGTCAGCCCCAGCATTTT
TRBV11-2	-	-	TRBJ2-7	CASSPAGVPSYEQYF	TGTGCCAGCAGCCCTGCCGGGGTACCCTCCTACGAGCAGTACTTC
TRBV5-1	-	-	TRBJ1-4	CASRVGHTTNEKLFF	TGCGCCAGCAGAGTGGGGCATACCACGAACGAAAAACTGTTTTTT
TRBV11-2	-	-	TRBJ2-7	CASSPASRLYEQYF	TGTGCCAGCAGCCCCGCGAGCAGGTTGTACGAGCAGTACTTC
TRBV6-2/TRBV6-3	-	-	TRBJ2-6	CASRRDLASVLTF	TGTGCCAGCAGGAGGGACCTAGCGTCCGTCCTGACTTTC
TRBV9	TRBD2	once	TRBJ2-1	CAGSASGDAYNEQFF	TGTGCCGGCAGCGCTAGCGGGGACGCCTACAATGAGCAGTTCTTC
TRBV29-1	TRBD2	few	TRBJ2-7	CSVRLAGLREQYF	TGCAGCGTGCGACTAGCGGGCTTGAGGGAGCAGTACTTC
TRBV10-3	-	-	TRBJ1-2	CAISESADGYTF	TGTGCCATCAGTGAGTCGGCAGATGGCTACACCTTC
TRBV7-2	-	-	TRBJ1-1	CASSLEAGFFTEAFF	TGTGCCAGCAGCTTAGAGGCTGGATTTTTCACTGAAGCTTTCTTT
TRBV20-1	TRBD2	-	TRBJ2-1	CSARAAGGLNEQFF	TGCAGTGCTAGGGCGGCGGGGGGCCTCAATGAGCAGTTCTTC
TRBV29-1	-	-	TRBJ2-5	CSGRGGQETQYF	TGCAGCGGTCGAGGGGGCCAAGAGACCCAGTACTTC
TRBV5-1	TRBD2	-	TRBJ2-5	CASSVTSGEETQYF	TGCGCCAGCAGCGTGACTAGCGGGGAAGAGACCCAGTACTTC
TRBV5-1	-	-	TRBJ2-5	CASSLGLVTETQYF	TGCGCCAGCAGCTTGGGACTAGTGACAGAGACCCAGTACTTC
TRBV29-1	-	few	TRBJ1-2	CSVEDTRLEAYGYTF	TGCAGCGTTGAAGATACCAGGCTTGAGGCTTATGGCTACACCTTC
TRBV12-3/TRBV12-4	-	few	TRBJ2-7	CASSFATAYEQYF	TGTGCCAGCAGTTTTGCAACAGCTTACGAGCAGTACTTC
TRBV21-1	-	-	TRBJ2-5	CASSKEARQLQETQYF	TGTGCCAGCAGCAAAGAGGCCCGACAGCTGCAAGAGACCCAGTACTTC
TRBV12-3/TRBV12-4	-	-	TRBJ2-3	CASSTTFTDTQYF	TGTGCCAGCTCCACCACCTTCACAGATACGCAGTATTTT
TRBV20-1	-	-	TRBJ1-2	CTSTPGGETNYGYTF	TGCACCTCTACCCCGGGCGGGGAAACCAACTATGGCTACACCTTC
TRBV5-1	-	-	TRBJ2-7	CASSFTGRAYEQYF	TGCGCCAGCAGCTTTACAGGAAGGGCCTACGAGCAGTACTTC